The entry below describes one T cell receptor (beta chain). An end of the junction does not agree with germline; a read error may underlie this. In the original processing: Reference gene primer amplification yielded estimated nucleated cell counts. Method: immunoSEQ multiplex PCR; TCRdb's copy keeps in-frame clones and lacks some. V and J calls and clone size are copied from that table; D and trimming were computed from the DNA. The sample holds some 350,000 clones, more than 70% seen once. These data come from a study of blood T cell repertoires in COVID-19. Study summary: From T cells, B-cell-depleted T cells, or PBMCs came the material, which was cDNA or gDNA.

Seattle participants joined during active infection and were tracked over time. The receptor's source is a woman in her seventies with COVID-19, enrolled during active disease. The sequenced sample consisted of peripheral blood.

The CDR3 loop reads CASSRTESTEAFF. The CDR3 DNA sequence: TGTGCCAGCAGCCGTACAGAGAGCACTGAGGCTTTCTTT. The rearrangement links TRBV27 to TRBJ1-1; D is ambiguous. The CDR3 spans 13 residues. CDR1 and CDR2 from the germline V gene are MNHEY and SMNVEV (reference sequence).